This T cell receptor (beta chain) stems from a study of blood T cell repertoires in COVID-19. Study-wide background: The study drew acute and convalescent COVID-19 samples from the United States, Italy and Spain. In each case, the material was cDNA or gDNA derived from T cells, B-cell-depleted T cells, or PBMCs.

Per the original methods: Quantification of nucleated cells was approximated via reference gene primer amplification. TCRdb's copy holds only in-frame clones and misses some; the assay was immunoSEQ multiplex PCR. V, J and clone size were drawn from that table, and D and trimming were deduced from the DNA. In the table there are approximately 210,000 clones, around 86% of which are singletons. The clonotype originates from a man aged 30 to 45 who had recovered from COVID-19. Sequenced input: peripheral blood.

The CDR3 DNA is TGTGCCAGCTCACCTTTAAATGAAAAACTGTTTTTT. This codes for CASSPLNEKLFF. This sequence joins TRBV18 and TRBJ1-4; D gene unclear. CDR1 and CDR2 from the germline V gene are KGHSH and LQKENI. The CDR3 covers 12 residues. Trimming left V 3 bases short and J 5 bases short, with 4 bases between.